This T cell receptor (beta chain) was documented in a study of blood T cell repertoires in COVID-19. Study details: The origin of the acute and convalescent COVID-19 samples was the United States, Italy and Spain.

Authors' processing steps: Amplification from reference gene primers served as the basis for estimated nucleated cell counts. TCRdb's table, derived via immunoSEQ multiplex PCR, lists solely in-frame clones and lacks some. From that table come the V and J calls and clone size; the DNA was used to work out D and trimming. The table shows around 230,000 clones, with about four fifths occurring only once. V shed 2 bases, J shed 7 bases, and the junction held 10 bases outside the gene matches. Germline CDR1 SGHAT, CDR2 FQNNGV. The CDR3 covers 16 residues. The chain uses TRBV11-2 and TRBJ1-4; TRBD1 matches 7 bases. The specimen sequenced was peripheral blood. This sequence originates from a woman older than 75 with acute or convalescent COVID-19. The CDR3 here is CASSLYVGTAPEKLFF. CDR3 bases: TGTGCCAGCAGCTTATATGTCGGGACAGCTCCTGAAAAACTGTTTTTT.